This T cell receptor beta chain was sequenced in a study of human T cells and chemical hapten exposure. Study-wide background: Skin of the upper inner arm, roughly 2 cm by roughly 2 cm, received 2% DPC for sensitization.

With 6 bases removed from V and 5 bases from J, the gap between germline ends came to 14 bases. Germline CDR1 DFQATT, CDR2 SNEGSKA (reference sequence). The CDR3 sequence is 12 residues long. A few counts support this clonotype. The time point is: pre-sensitization, week 0. The sample's treatment: therapeutic diphenylcyclopropenone sensitization with weekly scalp DPC. TCRdb reprocessed the RACE reads with MiXCR, giving one entry per CDR3 protein. The table lists some 400,000 distinct CDR3 sequences, approximately 5.1% of them singletons. This sequence joins TRBV20-1 and TRBJ2-7, with no clear D. The TCR comes from a woman aged 45 to 65 with alopecia areata. Some clones in this sample may be carry-over from other donors' samples. Specimen: whole blood, collected in connection with sensitization to the hapten diphenylcyclopropenone (DPC). For the CDR3, the DNA is TGCAGTGCCGTTGACAAGACTGACGAGCAGTACTTC. Amino acid sequence: CSAVDKTDEQYF.